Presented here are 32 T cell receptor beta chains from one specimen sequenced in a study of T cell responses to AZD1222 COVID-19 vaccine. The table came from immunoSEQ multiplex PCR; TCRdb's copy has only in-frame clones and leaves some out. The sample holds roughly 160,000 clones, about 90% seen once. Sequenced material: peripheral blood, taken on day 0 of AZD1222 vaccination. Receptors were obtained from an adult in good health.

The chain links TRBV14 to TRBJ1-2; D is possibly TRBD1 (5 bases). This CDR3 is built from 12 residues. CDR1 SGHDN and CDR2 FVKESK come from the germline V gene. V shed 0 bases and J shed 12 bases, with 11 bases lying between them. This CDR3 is CASSQERGRHTF. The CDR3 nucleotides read TGTGCCAGCAGCCAAGAGCGGGGGAGACACACCTTC.

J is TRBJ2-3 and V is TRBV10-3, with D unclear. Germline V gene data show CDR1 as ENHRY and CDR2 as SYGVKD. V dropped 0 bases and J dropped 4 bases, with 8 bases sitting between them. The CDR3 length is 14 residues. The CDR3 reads CAISESESSDTQYF. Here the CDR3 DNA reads TGTGCCATCAGTGAGTCCGAGAGCTCAGATACGCAGTATTTT.

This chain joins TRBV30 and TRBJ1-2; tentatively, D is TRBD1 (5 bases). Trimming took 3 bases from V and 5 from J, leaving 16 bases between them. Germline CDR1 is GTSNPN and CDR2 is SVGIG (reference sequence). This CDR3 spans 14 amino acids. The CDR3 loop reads CAWSPRAGRYGYTF. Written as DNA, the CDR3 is TGTGCCTGGAGCCCCAGGGCCGGACGGTATGGCTACACCTTC.

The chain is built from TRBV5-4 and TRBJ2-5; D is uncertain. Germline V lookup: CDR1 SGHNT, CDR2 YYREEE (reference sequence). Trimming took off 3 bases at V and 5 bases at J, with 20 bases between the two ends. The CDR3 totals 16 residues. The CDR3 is CASSSIRTGDAETQYF. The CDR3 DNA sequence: TGTGCCAGCAGCTCGATTAGGACGGGTGACGCTGAGACCCAGTACTTC.

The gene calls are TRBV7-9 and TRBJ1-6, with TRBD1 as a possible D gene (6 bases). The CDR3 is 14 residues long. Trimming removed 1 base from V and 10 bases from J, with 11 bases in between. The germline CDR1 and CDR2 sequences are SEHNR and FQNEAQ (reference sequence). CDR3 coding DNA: TGTGCCAGCAGCTTAGAGGGGGGAAGATCACCCCTCCACTTT. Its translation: CASSLEGGRSPLHF.

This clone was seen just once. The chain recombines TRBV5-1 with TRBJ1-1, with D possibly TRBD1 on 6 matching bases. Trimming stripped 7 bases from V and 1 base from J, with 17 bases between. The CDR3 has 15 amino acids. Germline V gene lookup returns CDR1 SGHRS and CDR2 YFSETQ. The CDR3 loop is CASGQQGLGNTEAFF. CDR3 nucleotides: TGCGCCAGCGGCCAACAGGGCCTAGGGAACACTGAAGCTTTCTTT. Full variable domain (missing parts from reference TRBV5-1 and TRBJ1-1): KAGVTQTPRYLIKTRGQQVTLSCSPISGHRSVSWYQQTPGQGLQFLFEYFSETQRNKGNFPGRFSGRQFSNSRSEMNVSTLELGDSALYLCASGQQGLGNTEAFFGQGTRLTVV.

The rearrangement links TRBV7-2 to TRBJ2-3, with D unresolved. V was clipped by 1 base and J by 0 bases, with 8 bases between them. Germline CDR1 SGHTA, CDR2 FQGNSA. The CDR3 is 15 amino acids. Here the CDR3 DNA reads TGTGCCAGCAGCTTAGATAACCAGAGCACAGATACGCAGTATTTT. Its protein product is CASSLDNQSTDTQYF.

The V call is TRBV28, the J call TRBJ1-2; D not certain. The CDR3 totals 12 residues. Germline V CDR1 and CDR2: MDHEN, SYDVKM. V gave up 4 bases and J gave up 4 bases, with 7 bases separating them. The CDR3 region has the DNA TGTGCCAGCAGTTCGGGGATCTATGGCTACACCTTC. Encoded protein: CASSSGIYGYTF.

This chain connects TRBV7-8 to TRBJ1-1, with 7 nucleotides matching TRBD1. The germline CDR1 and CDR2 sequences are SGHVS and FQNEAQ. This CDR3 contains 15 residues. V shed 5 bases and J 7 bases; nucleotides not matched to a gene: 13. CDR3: CASSNRGVGTIEAFF. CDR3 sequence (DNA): TGTGCCAGCAGCAACAGGGGAGTAGGAACCATTGAAGCTTTCTTT.

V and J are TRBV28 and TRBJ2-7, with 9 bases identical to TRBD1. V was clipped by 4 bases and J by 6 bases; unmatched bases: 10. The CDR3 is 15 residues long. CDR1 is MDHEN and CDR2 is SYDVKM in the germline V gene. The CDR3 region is CASSSQGQGQGEQYF. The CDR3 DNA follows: TGTGCCAGCAGTTCCCAGGGACAGGGACAGGGCGAGCAGTACTTC.

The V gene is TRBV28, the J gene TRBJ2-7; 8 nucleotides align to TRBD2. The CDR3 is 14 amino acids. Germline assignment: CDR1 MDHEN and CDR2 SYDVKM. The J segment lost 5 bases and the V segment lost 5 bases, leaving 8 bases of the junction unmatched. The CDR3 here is CASSRAGVVNEQYF. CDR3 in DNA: TGTGCCAGCAGTAGAGCGGGAGTCGTCAACGAGCAGTACTTC.

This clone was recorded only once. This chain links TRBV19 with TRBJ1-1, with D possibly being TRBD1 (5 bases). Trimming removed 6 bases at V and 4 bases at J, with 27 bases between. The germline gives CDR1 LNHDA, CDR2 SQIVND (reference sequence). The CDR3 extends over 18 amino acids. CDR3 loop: CASRRGGPLKSSGTEAFF. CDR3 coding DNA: TGTGCCAGTAGGCGGGGGGGACCCCTCAAAAGTTCAGGCACTGAAGCTTTCTTT.

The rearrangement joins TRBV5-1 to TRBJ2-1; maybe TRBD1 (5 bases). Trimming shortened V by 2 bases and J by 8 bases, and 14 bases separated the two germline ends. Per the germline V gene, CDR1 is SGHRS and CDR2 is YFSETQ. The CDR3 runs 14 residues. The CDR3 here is CASSFTAGSDEQFF. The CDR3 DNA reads TGCGCCAGCAGCTTCACCGCAGGGTCGGATGAGCAGTTCTTC.

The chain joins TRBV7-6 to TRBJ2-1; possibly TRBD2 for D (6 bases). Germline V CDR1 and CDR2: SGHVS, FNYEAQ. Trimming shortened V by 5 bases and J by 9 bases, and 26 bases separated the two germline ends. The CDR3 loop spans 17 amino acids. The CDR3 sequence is CASSKSLGTAGGSEQFF. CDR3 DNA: TGTGCCAGCAGCAAATCACTGGGGACTGCCGGAGGTAGTGAGCAGTTCTTC. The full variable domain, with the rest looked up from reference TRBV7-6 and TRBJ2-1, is GAGVSQSPRYKVTKRGQDVALRCDPISGHVSLYWYRQALGQGPEFLTYFNYEAQQDKSGLPNDRFSAERPEGSISTLTIQRTEQRDSAMYRCASSKSLGTAGGSEQFFGPGTRLTVL.

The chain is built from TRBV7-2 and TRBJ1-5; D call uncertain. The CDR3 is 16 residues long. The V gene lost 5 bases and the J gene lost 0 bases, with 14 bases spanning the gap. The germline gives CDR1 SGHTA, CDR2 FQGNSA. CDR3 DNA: TGTGCCAGCAGCCAGGTCGGAGGGTATAGCAATCAGCCCCAGCATTTT. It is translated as CASSQVGGYSNQPQHF.

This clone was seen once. The CDR3 region has the DNA TGTGCCAGCACTTTCCGACAGGGTCCGGTTCGTCCCCAGCATTTT. Residues: CASTFRQGPVRPQHF. The V gene is TRBV28, the J gene TRBJ1-5; TRBD1 matches at 7 bases. The CDR3 runs 15 residues. The V gene's germline CDR1 is MDHEN and CDR2 SYDVKM. The J segment lost 10 bases and the V segment lost 7 bases, leaving 16 bases of the junction unmatched. The variable domain in full, with the rest retrieved from reference TRBV28 and TRBJ1-5, is DVKVTQSSRYLVKRTGEKVFLECVQDMDHENMFWYRQDPGLGLRLIYFSYDVKMKEKGDIPEGYSVSREKKERFSLILESASTNQTSMYLCASTFRQGPVRPQHFGDGTRLSIL.

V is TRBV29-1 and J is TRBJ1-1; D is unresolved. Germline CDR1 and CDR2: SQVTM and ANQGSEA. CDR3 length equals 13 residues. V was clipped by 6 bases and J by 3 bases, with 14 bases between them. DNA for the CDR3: TGCAGCGTCGCTAAAAGGTTGGACACTGAAGCTTTCTTT. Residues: CSVAKRLDTEAFF.

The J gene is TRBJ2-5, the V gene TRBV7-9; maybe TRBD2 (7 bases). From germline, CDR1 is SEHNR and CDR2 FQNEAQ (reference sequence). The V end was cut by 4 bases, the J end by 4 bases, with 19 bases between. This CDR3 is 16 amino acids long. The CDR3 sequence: CASSYPRIGGGETQYF. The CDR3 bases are TGTGCCAGCAGCTACCCCCGGATAGGGGGGGGAGAGACCCAGTACTTC. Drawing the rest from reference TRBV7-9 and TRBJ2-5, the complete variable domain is DTGVSQNPRHKITKRGQNVTFRCDPISEHNRLYWYRQTLGQGPEFLTYFQNEAQLEKSRLLSDRFSAERPKGSFSTLEIQRTEQGDSAMYLCASSYPRIGGGETQYFGPGTRLLVL.

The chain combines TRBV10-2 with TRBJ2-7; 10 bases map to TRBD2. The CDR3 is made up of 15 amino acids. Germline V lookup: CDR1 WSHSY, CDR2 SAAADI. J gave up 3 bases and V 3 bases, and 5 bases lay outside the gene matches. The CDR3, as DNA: TGCGCCAGCAGTGACTCTAGCGGGAGTAGCTACGAGCAGTACTTC. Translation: CASSDSSGSSYEQYF.

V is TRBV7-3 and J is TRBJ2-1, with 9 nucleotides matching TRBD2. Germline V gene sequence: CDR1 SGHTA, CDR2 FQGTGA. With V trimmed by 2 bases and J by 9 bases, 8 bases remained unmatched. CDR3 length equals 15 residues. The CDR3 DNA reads TGTGCCAGCAGCTTATCAGCGGGAGGTTTAGGTGAGCAGTTCTTC. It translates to CASSLSAGGLGEQFF.

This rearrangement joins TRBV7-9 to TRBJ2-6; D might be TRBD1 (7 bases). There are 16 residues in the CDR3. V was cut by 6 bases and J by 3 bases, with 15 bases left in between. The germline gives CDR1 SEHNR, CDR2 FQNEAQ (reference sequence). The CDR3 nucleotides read TGTGCCAGCAGTCCGAACAGGGGAGGTGGGGCCAACGTCCTGACTTTC. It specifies CASSPNRGGGANVLTF. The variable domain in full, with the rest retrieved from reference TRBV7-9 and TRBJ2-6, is DTGVSQNPRHKITKRGQNVTFRCDPISEHNRLYWYRQTLGQGPEFLTYFQNEAQLEKSRLLSDRFSAERPKGSFSTLEIQRTEQGDSAMYLCASSPNRGGGANVLTFGAGSRLTVL.

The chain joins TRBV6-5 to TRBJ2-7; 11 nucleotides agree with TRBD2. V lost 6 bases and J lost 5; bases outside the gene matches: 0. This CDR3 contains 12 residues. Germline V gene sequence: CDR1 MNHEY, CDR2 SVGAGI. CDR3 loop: CASRGLADEQYF. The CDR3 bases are TGTGCCAGCAGGGGACTAGCGGACGAGCAGTACTTC.

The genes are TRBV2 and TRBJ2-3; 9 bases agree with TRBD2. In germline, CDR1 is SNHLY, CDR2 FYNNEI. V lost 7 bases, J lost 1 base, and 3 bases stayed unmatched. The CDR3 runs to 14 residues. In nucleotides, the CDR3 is TGTGCCAGCAAGGCGGGAGGGGGCACAGATACGCAGTATTTT. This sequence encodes CASKAGGGTDTQYF.

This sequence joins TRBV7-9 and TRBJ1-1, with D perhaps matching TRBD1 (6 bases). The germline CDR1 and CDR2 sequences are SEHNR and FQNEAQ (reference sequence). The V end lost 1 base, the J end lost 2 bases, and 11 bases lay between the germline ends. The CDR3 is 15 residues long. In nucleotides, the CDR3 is TGTGCCAGCAGCTTAGTTGGCAGGGGCAACACTGAAGCTTTCTTT. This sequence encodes CASSLVGRGNTEAFF. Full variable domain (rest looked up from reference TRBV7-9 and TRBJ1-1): DTGVSQNPRHKITKRGQNVTFRCDPISEHNRLYWYRQTLGQGPEFLTYFQNEAQLEKSRLLSDRFSAERPKGSFSTLEIQRTEQGDSAMYLCASSLVGRGNTEAFFGQGTRLTVV.

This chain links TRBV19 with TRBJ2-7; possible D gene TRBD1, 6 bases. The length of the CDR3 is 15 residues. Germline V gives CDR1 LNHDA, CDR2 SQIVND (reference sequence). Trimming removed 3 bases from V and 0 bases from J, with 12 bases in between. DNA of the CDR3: TGTGCCAGTAGTATTCAAGCAGGGGTCTCCTACGAGCAGTACTTC. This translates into CASSIQAGVSYEQYF. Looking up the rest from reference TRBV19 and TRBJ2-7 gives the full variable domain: DGGITQSPKYLFRKEGQNVTLSCEQNLNHDAMYWYRQDPGQGLRLIYYSQIVNDFQKGDIAEGYSVSREKKESFPLTVTSAQKNPTAFYLCASSIQAGVSYEQYFGPGTRLTVT.

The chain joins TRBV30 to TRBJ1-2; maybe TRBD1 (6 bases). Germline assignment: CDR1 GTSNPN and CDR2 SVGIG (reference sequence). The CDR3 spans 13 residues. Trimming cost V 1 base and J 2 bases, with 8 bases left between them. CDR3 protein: CAWSGTDNYGYTF. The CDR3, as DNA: TGTGCCTGGAGTGGGACAGACAACTATGGCTACACCTTC.

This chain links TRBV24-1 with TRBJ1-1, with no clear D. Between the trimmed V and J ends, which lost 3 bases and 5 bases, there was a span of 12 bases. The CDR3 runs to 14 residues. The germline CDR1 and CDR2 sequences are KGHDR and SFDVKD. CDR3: CATSDKGGITEAFF. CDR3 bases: TGTGCCACCAGTGATAAGGGCGGAATAACTGAAGCTTTCTTT.

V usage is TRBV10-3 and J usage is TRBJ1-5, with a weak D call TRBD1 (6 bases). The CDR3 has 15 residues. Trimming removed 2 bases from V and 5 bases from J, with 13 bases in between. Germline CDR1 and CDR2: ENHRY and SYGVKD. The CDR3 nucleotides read TGTGCCATCAGTGAGACAGGGTATGGGCATCAGCCCCAGCATTTT. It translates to CAISETGYGHQPQHF.

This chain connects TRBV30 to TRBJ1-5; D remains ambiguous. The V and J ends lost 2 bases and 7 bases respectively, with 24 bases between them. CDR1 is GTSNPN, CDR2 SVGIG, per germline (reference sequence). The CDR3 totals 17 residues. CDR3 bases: TGTGCCTGGAGTTTACCCGTTATGGGGTACGGTTACCAGCCCCAGCATTTT. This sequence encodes CAWSLPVMGYGYQPQHF.

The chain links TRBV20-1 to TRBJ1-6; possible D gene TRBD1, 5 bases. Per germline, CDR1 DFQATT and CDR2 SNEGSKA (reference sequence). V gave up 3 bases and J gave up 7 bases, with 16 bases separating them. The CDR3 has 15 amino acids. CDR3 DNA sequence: TGCAGTGCTAGTCTGGGGGAAGCGAAGAATTCACCCCTCCACTTT. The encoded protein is CSASLGEAKNSPLHF.

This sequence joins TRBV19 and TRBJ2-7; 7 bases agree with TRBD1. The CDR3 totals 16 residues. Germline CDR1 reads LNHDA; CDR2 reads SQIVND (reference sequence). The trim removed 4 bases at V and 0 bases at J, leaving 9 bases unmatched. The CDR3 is CASSKGAALSSYEQYF. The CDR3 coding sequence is TGTGCCAGTAGTAAGGGGGCGGCCCTTTCCTCCTACGAGCAGTACTTC.

DNA for the CDR3: TGTGCCTGGCGAGGGAATGAAAAACTGTTTTTT. Translation: CAWRGNEKLFF. This chain connects TRBV30 to TRBJ1-4, with unresolved D. The CDR3 is made up of 11 amino acids. Trimming took off 5 bases at V and 5 bases at J, with 6 bases between the two ends. Germline-derived CDR1 and CDR2 are GTSNPN and SVGIG (reference sequence). Filled out from reference TRBV30 and TRBJ1-4, the complete variable domain reads SQTIHQWPATLVQPVGSPLSLECTVEGTSNPNLYWYRQAAGRGLQLLFYSVGIGQISSEVPQNLSASRPQDRQFILSSKKLLLSDSGFYLCAWRGNEKLFFGSGTQLSVL.